The table lists the clone carrying this T cell receptor (beta chain) with a few counts. Its antigen is currently unknown. An end of the junction does not agree with germline; a read error may underlie this. These data come from a study of T cells in Graves' hyperthyroidism and ophthalmopathy. Study observations and caveats: Most thyroid clonotypes expanded above 0.001 were also detected in blood.

In making diagnoses, clinical symptoms, serum thyroxine and TRAb, thyroid ultrasound and orbital computed tomography were all used. Out of 8.5 to 10 ml of fresh peripheral blood came the PBMCs. What was amplified from RNA transcripts were TCR beta CDR3 regions. An initial round of RT-PCR targeting the TCR CDR3 relied on the HTBI primer set. TCRdb analysed the multiplex PCR reads with MiXCR anew, one entry per CDR3 protein. Among around 280,000 distinct CDR3 sequences listed, roughly 15% were seen once. The CDR3 extends over 15 amino acids. Germline lookup yields CDR1 MNHEY and CDR2 SVGEGT. The sequenced sample consisted of blood. This rearrangement joins TRBV6-2 or TRBV6-3 to TRBJ2-3; TRBD1 is a possible D gene (6 bases). The source is a woman between 40 and 50 years old with Graves' hyperthyroidism. CDR3 loop: CASSPGTRSTDTQCF. CDR3 bases: TGTGCCAGCAGTCCCGGGACACGGAGCACAGATACGCAGTGTTTT.